The present T cell receptor beta chain was sequenced within a study of OX40 agonist ivuxolimab in advanced cancers. The overall study: Partial responses were recorded for three patients, including one with hepatocellular carcinoma and two with cutaneous melanoma.

The assay was immunoSEQ multiplex PCR, and TCRdb's table has in-frame clones only and misses some. The sample records tens of thousands of clones, approximately 83% being singletons. To note about this clone: Its antigen is not identified.

CDR1 is SGDLS, CDR2 YYNGEE, per germline. This CDR3 has 15 amino acids. V gave up 4 bases and J gave up 7 bases, with 20 bases separating them. Study results and limitations: At 0.1 to 3.0 mg/kg, clonal expansion of CD4+ and CD8+ blood T cells had occurred by week 6. On average, CD8+ T cells had more expanded clones than CD4+. Antigen specificity of clonally expanded peripheral T cells was not established.

Specimen: CD4+ or CD8+ T cells sorted from blood, collected in a trial of the OX40 agonist ivuxolimab. The receptor was derived from an adult with an advanced solid tumor such as melanoma, head and neck, liver or kidney cancer. V gene TRBV9 combines with J gene TRBJ1-2; tentatively, D is TRBD1 (5 bases). For the CDR3, the DNA is TGTGCCAGCAGCAAGACCCCGGGACCGCCGGGTGGCTACACCTTC. It yields the protein CASSKTPGPPGGYTF.